A single sample gave rise to the 9 T cell receptor beta chains below, sequenced in a study of CD8+ T cells in alopecia areata. cDNA reverse transcribed from extracted RNA served as the sequencing template. Generated by immunoSEQ multiplex PCR, the TCRdb table keeps only in-frame clones and is missing some. The table lists some 240,000 clones, about 53% of them singletons, with more than 0.4% in the top ten. Source: CD4+ T cells sorted from blood, taken at week 0. These receptors originate from a human donor with alopecia areata.

The chain carries TRBV30 and TRBJ1-2, with D possibly TRBD1 on 6 matching bases. The CDR3 is made up of 14 amino acids. CDR1 is GTSNPN and CDR2 is SVGIG in the germline V gene (reference sequence). V lost 2 bases and J lost 8, with 18 bases in between. The CDR3 DNA reads TGTGCCTGGAGTAGGACCGGGGGCCCCAGAGGCTACACCTTC. Translating gives CAWSRTGGPRGYTF.

The CDR3 reads CASSLGDSRNTIYF. The CDR3 DNA reads as TGTGCCAGCTCACTCGGGGACAGCAGAAACACCATATATTTT. V usage is TRBV18 and J usage is TRBJ1-3; 7 nucleotides line up with TRBD1. The CDR3 spans 14 residues. The germline V gene has CDR1 KGHSH and CDR2 LQKENI. J was trimmed by 5 bases and V by 4 bases; bases with no gene match: 5.

The chain employs TRBV7-9 and TRBJ2-1, with D possibly being TRBD1 (5 bases). Trimming pared 1 base from V and 10 bases from J, leaving 8 bases between. Germline V gene sequence: CDR1 SEHNR, CDR2 FQNEAQ (reference sequence). The CDR3 contains 12 residues. CDR3 protein: CASSLVGVEQFF. CDR3 bases: TGTGCCAGCAGCTTAGTAGGGGTCGAGCAGTTCTTC.

V is TRBV30 and J is TRBJ2-1, with 7 bases aligning to TRBD2. The germline CDR1 and CDR2 sequences are GTSNPN and SVGIG (reference sequence). This CDR3 is built from 15 residues. With V trimmed by 2 bases and J by 5 bases, 9 bases remained unmatched. The CDR3 sequence: CAWSWEGVPNNEQFF. The CDR3 DNA follows: TGTGCCTGGAGTTGGGAGGGAGTACCGAACAATGAGCAGTTCTTC.

This sequence joins TRBV5-1 and TRBJ1-1; the D is unclear. This CDR3 is 8 amino acids long. Trimming stripped 6 bases from V and 11 bases from J, with 5 bases between. Germline CDR1 is SGHRS and CDR2 is YFSETQ. The CDR3 region has the DNA TGCGCCAGCAACGGTGCTTTCTTT. This codes for CASNGAFF.

This clone was observed a few times. The V gene is TRBV5-4, the J gene TRBJ2-7, with D perhaps assigned TRBD1 or TRBD2 (6 bases each). This CDR3 is built from 16 residues. Germline V lookup: CDR1 SGHNT, CDR2 YYREEE (reference sequence). V was pared by 2 bases and J by 0 bases, with 15 bases between. CDR3 in amino acids: CASSLGGTHLSYEQYF. The CDR3 DNA sequence: TGTGCCAGCAGCTTAGGCGGGACACACCTCTCCTACGAGCAGTACTTC. Supplemented by reference TRBV5-4 and TRBJ2-7, the full variable domain reads ETGVTQSPTHLIKTRGQQVTLRCSSQSGHNTVSWYQQALGQGPQFIFQYYREEENGRGNFPPRFSGLQFPNYSSELNVNALELDDSALYLCASSLGGTHLSYEQYFGPGTRLTVT.

The CDR3 spells CASSLVVGVSTDTQYF. The CDR3 nucleotides read TGCGCCAGCAGCTTGGTGGTTGGGGTTAGCACAGATACGCAGTATTTT. V and J are TRBV5-1 and TRBJ2-3; no firm D call. Germline CDR1 SGHRS, CDR2 YFSETQ. Trimming cost V 0 bases and J 0 bases, with 11 bases left between them. The CDR3 totals 16 residues.

This chain connects TRBV5-1 to TRBJ2-1; 7 positions agree with TRBD1. Germline-derived CDR1 and CDR2 are SGHRS and YFSETQ. The junction had 8 bases not matched to a gene; V was cut back by 5 bases and J by 12 bases. The CDR3 runs 12 residues. CDR3 sequence: CASRPDSGGQFF. DNA for the CDR3: TGCGCCAGCAGGCCAGACTCAGGGGGGCAGTTCTTC.

This clone showed up just a few times. This chain uses TRBV7-9 with TRBJ2-5; D is undetermined. The germline V and J ends were trimmed by 1 base and 5 bases, with 5 bases remaining between them. Germline-derived CDR1 and CDR2 are SEHNR and FQNEAQ (reference sequence). This CDR3 has 12 residues. The CDR3 here is CASSLEAETQYF. The DNA of the CDR3 is TGTGCCAGCAGCTTAGAGGCGGAGACCCAGTACTTC.